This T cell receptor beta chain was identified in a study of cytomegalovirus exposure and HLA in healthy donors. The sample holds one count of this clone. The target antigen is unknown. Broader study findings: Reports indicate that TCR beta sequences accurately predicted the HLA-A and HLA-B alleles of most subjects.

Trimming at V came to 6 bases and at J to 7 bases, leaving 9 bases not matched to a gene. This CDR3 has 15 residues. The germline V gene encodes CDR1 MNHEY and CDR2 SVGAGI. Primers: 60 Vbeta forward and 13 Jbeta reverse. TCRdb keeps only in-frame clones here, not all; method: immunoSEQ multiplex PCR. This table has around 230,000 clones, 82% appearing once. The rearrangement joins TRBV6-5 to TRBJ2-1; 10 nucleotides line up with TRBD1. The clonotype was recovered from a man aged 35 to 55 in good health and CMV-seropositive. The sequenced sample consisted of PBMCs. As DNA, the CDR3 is TGTGCCAGCAGCCGGACCCGGGACAGGGGAAATGAGCAGTTCTTC. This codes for CASSRTRDRGNEQFF.